The next 23 T cell receptor beta chains were all read from a single sample in a study of T-cell reconstitution after alpha-beta-depleted transplantation in children. Preparing the TCRbeta library involved the use of unique molecular identifiers. Using its own MiXCR run on the PCR reads, TCRdb lists one record per CDR3 protein. This table holds over 550,000 distinct CDR3 sequences, 10% found once. Sequencing used PBMCs from the stem cell graft donor, obtained from the stem cell graft. The receptors come from a human donor who donated a stem cell graft to a child with acute myeloid leukemia.

Ten or more counts support this clonotype. V gene TRBV29-1 combines with J gene TRBJ2-5; TRBD2 might be the D (5 bases). The germline CDR1 and CDR2 sequences are SQVTM and ANQGSEA. The CDR3 runs to 12 residues. Trimming stripped 4 bases from V and 3 bases from J, with 9 bases between. CDR3 in amino acids: CSVVRTEETQYF. Written as DNA, the CDR3 is TGCAGCGTTGTTCGGACTGAAGAGACCCAGTACTTC.

This chain connects TRBV9 to TRBJ1-6; unclear D gene. CDR3 length equals 13 residues. The V gene lost 3 bases and the J gene lost 8 bases, with 9 bases spanning the gap. Germline V gene lookup returns CDR1 SGDLS and CDR2 YYNGEE. The DNA of the CDR3 is TGTGCCAGCAGCGAAAGCTTACATTCACCCCTCCACTTT. Translating it yields CASSESLHSPLHF.

V and J are TRBV15 and TRBJ2-7; 7 bases map to TRBD1. The V and J ends lost 2 bases and 5 bases, in that order; junction bases with no gene match: 12. Germline CDR1 is LNHNV and CDR2 is YYDKDF (reference sequence). The CDR3 sequence is 16 residues long. The CDR3: CATSRSKATGEDEQYF. CDR3 in DNA: TGTGCCACCAGCAGATCGAAAGCTACAGGGGAAGACGAGCAGTACTTC.

This clonotype appeared a few times. The chain recombines TRBV12-3 or TRBV12-4 with TRBJ1-6; D is ambiguous. Trimming cost V 6 bases and J 0 bases, with 12 bases left between them. The length of the CDR3 is 16 residues. CDR3 sequence reads: CASSRDGNSYNSPLHF. In nucleotides, the CDR3 is TGTGCCAGCAGCCGAGACGGGAACTCCTATAATTCACCCCTCCACTTT.

In this sample, this clonotype turned up a few times. The chain recombines TRBV2 with TRBJ2-2; D gene ambiguous. CDR1 and CDR2 from the germline V gene are SNHLY and FYNNEI. The CDR3 covers 14 residues. Trimming left V 4 bases short and J 2 bases short, with 8 bases between. The CDR3 region has the DNA TGTGCCAGCAGTGGGAGAGTCAACACCGGGGAGCTGTTTTTT. It codes for CASSGRVNTGELFF.

The V and J genes are TRBV7-2 and TRBJ2-1; 7 nucleotides match TRBD2. CDR1 and CDR2 (germline): SGHTA, FQGNSA. V gave up 1 base and J gave up 9 bases; unmatched junction bases: 9. The CDR3 has 15 residues. This CDR3 is CASSLERGLDGEQFF. The CDR3 bases are TGTGCCAGCAGCTTAGAAAGAGGACTAGACGGTGAGCAGTTCTTC.

Many counts were recorded for this clonotype. V and J are TRBV5-1 and TRBJ2-1; D is perhaps TRBD1 or TRBD2 (5 bases each). The CDR3 has 18 residues. Trimming pared 2 bases from V and 1 base from J, leaving 19 bases between. In germline, CDR1 is SGHRS, CDR2 YFSETQ. CDR3 sequence reads: CASSLRATGGISYNEQFF. DNA of the CDR3: TGCGCCAGCAGCTTAAGGGCTACTGGGGGTATTTCCTACAATGAGCAGTTCTTC.

The table lists this clonotype with many counts. The J gene is TRBJ1-1, the V gene TRBV7-9; a weak D match, TRBD1 (6 bases). The CDR3 loop spans 14 amino acids. V lost 5 bases to trimming and J lost 4 bases, with 14 bases between them. Per germline, CDR1 SEHNR and CDR2 FQNEAQ (reference sequence). DNA for the CDR3: TGTGCCAGCAGCGATCGAGGGGGTCTCACTGAAGCTTTCTTT. Amino acid sequence: CASSDRGGLTEAFF.

This clonotype was counted only a few times. The chain links TRBV3-1 to TRBJ1-1; D call uncertain. Germline lookup yields CDR1 LGHDT and CDR2 YNNKEL (reference sequence). The CDR3 spans 13 residues. Trimming pared 4 bases from V and 4 bases from J, leaving 10 bases between. This CDR3 is CASSPSMPTEAFF. For the CDR3, the DNA is TGTGCCAGCAGCCCCTCAATGCCCACTGAAGCTTTCTTT. The full variable domain, in which reference TRBV3-1 and TRBJ1-1 provide the parts outside the CDR3, is DTAVSQTPKYLVTQMGNDKSIKCEQNLGHDTMYWYKQDSKKFLKIMFSYNNKELIINETVPNRFSPKSPDKAHLNLHINSLELGDSAVYFCASSPSMPTEAFFGQGTRLTVV.

This clonotype occurred a few times. The rearrangement joins TRBV7-9 to TRBJ2-7; 7 nucleotides align to TRBD1. This CDR3 is 14 amino acids long. CDR1 is SEHNR and CDR2 is FQNEAQ in the germline V gene (reference sequence). With 3 bases clipped from V and 1 base from J, the junction kept 3 bases outside the gene matches. Here the CDR3 reads CASSFSDRSYEQYF. The CDR3 DNA is TGTGCCAGCAGCTTCTCGGACAGGTCCTACGAGCAGTACTTC.

This clonotype came up a few times. The V gene is TRBV5-1, the J gene TRBJ2-2; TRBD1 or TRBD2 may be the D gene (6 bases each). This CDR3 is 18 amino acids long. V dropped 0 bases and J dropped 1 base, with 16 bases sitting between them. Germline V gives CDR1 SGHRS, CDR2 YFSETQ. CDR3 residues: CASSLEGGLAGNTGELFF. The CDR3 nucleotides read TGCGCCAGCAGCTTGGAAGGGGGACTCGCTGGGAACACCGGGGAGCTGTTTTTT.

This clonotype was seen more than once but under ten times. The rearrangement uses TRBV21-1 and TRBJ2-3; the table's D call, TRBD2, was not checked against the DNA. TRBV21-1 is marked as a pseudogene. CDR3 length equals 16 residues. The CDR3 loop reads CASSKVGGGGTDTQYF. DNA of the CDR3: TGTGCCAGCAGCAAAGTTGGGGGAGGTGGCACAGATACGCAGTATTTT.

The V and J genes are TRBV20-1 and TRBJ2-7; 10 nucleotides align to TRBD1. This CDR3 has 15 residues. CDR1 and CDR2 (germline): DFQATT, SNEGSKA (reference sequence). Losses at the gene ends were 0 bases for V and 7 bases for J; bases not matched to a gene: 9. Written as DNA, the CDR3 is TGCAGTGCTAGAGATGGAGACAGGGGGCCAAGGGAGCAGTACTTC. Protein sequence: CSARDGDRGPREQYF.

The chain recombines TRBV18 with TRBJ2-3, with TRBD2 matching 7 bases. CDR3 size: 16 residues. CDR1 is KGHSH, CDR2 LQKENI, per germline. Trimming at V came to 3 bases and at J to 2 bases, leaving 8 bases not matched to a gene. CDR3 in amino acids: CASSPLAGDPTDTQYF. CDR3 nucleotides: TGTGCCAGCTCACCTCTGGCGGGAGACCCCACAGATACGCAGTATTTT. Full variable domain (remainder filled in from reference TRBV18 and TRBJ2-3): NAGVMQNPRHLVRRRGQEARLRCSPMKGHSHVYWYRQLPEEGLKFMVYLQKENIIDESGMPKERFSAEFPKEGPSILRIQQVVRGDSAAYFCASSPLAGDPTDTQYFGPGTRLTVL.

This clonotype has more than one count but fewer than ten. The chain couples TRBV7-2 to TRBJ2-3, with a tentative D call TRBD2 (6 bases). In germline, CDR1 is SGHTA, CDR2 FQGNSA. V was cut by 3 bases and J by 2 bases, with 15 bases left in between. The CDR3 totals 16 residues. This CDR3 reads CASSLGTCGFTDTQYF. DNA for the CDR3: TGTGCCAGCAGCTTGGGGACTTGCGGGTTCACAGATACGCAGTATTTT. The full variable domain, with the rest looked up from reference TRBV7-2 and TRBJ2-3, is GAGVSQSPSNKVTEKGKDVELRCDPISGHTALYWYRQSLGQGLEFLIYFQGNSAPDKSGLPSDRFSAERTGGSVSTLTIQRTQQEDSAVYLCASSLGTCGFTDTQYFGPGTRLTVL.

In this sample, this clonotype turned up a few times. The rearrangement uses TRBV10-3 and TRBJ2-1; 8 bases line up with TRBD2. The ends lost 11 bases at V and 8 bases at J; junction bases unmatched: 14. The CDR3 sequence is 14 residues long. CDR1 and CDR2 (germline): ENHRY, SYGVKD. CDR3 in amino acids: CASRTGGLGDEQFF. The CDR3 nucleotides read TGTGCCTCCAGGACGGGGGGGCTCGGGGATGAGCAGTTCTTC.

This clonotype was seen only a few times. V gene TRBV12-3 or TRBV12-4 combines with J gene TRBJ1-1; D gene uncertain. V was cut by 3 bases and J by 12 bases, with 20 bases left in between. The CDR3 loop spans 14 amino acids. CDR3 DNA sequence: TGTGCCAGCAGTTTTCCCCGGGGTCCCCTGCGGACTTTCTTT. Amino acids: CASSFPRGPLRTFF.

This clonotype appeared many times. This chain connects TRBV6-2 or TRBV6-3 to TRBJ1-6, with a weak D call TRBD1 (5 bases). CDR3 length equals 13 residues. V dropped 6 bases and J dropped 8 bases, with 11 bases sitting between them. The V gene's germline CDR1 is MNHEY and CDR2 SVGEGT. This CDR3 reads CASRPQGDSPLHF. The CDR3 bases are TGTGCCAGCAGACCGCAGGGCGATTCACCCCTCCACTTT.

The chain carries TRBV20-1 and TRBJ2-5; 7 nucleotides agree with TRBD1. The CDR3 is made up of 14 amino acids. Germline V CDR1 and CDR2: DFQATT, SNEGSKA (reference sequence). The J segment lost 2 bases and the V segment lost 4 bases, leaving 7 bases of the junction unmatched. The CDR3, as DNA: TGCAGTGCTAATTCAGACAGGGTACAAGAGACCCAGTACTTC. Protein: CSANSDRVQETQYF.

This clonotype has just a few counts. V and J are TRBV28 and TRBJ2-7; 15 bases align to TRBD2. Germline values: CDR1 MDHEN, CDR2 SYDVKM. Losses at the gene ends were 7 bases for V and 0 bases for J; bases not matched to a gene: 10. The CDR3 covers 18 residues. In DNA form, the CDR3 reads TGTGCCAGCACGGTATGGACTAGCGGGAGGGTCAGCTCCTACGAGCAGTACTTC. Encoded protein: CASTVWTSGRVSSYEQYF.

This sequence joins TRBV27 and TRBJ2-7; D perhaps matches TRBD1 (5 bases). The CDR3 is 13 amino acids. Trimming pared 4 bases from V and 2 bases from J, leaving 9 bases between. Germline V CDR1 and CDR2: MNHEY, SMNVEV (reference sequence). CDR3 in DNA: TGTGCCAGCAGTTCGGCCAGGGCCTACGAGCAGTACTTC. This sequence encodes CASSSARAYEQYF.

This clonotype turned up a few times. J is TRBJ2-7 and V is TRBV2, with D possibly called TRBD1 or TRBD2 (7 bases each). The ends were cut back, 5 bases at V and 4 bases at J, with 15 bases in the middle. Germline V gives CDR1 SNHLY, CDR2 FYNNEI. This CDR3 region has 14 residues. For the CDR3, the DNA is TGTGCCAGCAGTAGAGACAGGGAGGGGTACGAGCAGTACTTC. Protein sequence: CASSRDREGYEQYF. The variable domain in full, completed from reference TRBV2 and TRBJ2-7, reads EPEVTQTPSHQVTQMGQEVILRCVPISNHLYFYWYRQILGQKVEFLVSFYNNEISEKSEIFDDQFSVERPDGSNFTLKIRSTKLEDSAMYFCASSRDREGYEQYFGPGTRLTVT.

This clonotype was observed many times. The V and J genes are TRBV4-2 and TRBJ1-3; D might be TRBD1 (5 bases). Germline CDR1 LGHNA, CDR2 YNFKEQ. This CDR3 spans 14 amino acids. Deletions cut 4 bases from V and 7 bases from J, with 14 bases between. CDR3 protein: CASSPGRGVNTIYF. Here the CDR3 DNA reads TGTGCCAGCAGCCCCGGGAGAGGGGTCAACACCATATATTTT.